The clone carrying this TCR beta chain turned up a few times. The data derive from a study of blood T cell repertoires in COVID-19. On the study more broadly: Some COVID-19 samples were acute and others convalescent; all came from the United States, Italy and Spain. PBMCs, B-cell-depleted T cells, or T cells provided the cDNA or gDNA that made up the material.

Between the trimmed V and J ends, which lost 5 bases and 5 bases, there was a span of 12 bases. This CDR3 comprises 14 residues. Germline CDR1 is MDHEN and CDR2 is SYDVKM. Here immunoSEQ multiplex PCR was the method, and the copy in TCRdb shows in-frame clones only, minus some. The data contain a few hundred thousand clones, roughly 86% of them singletons. Sequencing input: PBMCs or T cells enriched from blood (not recorded which). The TCR was taken from a woman aged 45-65 years who had been exposed to COVID-19. The chain uses TRBV28 and TRBJ1-4; D may be TRBD1 (6 bases). CDR3 residues: CASSPRQVNEKLFF. The CDR3 DNA follows: TGTGCCAGCAGTCCTCGACAGGTCAATGAAAAACTGTTTTTT. The full variable domain, rest sourced from reference TRBV28 and TRBJ1-4, is DVKVTQSSRYLVKRTGEKVFLECVQDMDHENMFWYRQDPGLGLRLIYFSYDVKMKEKGDIPEGYSVSREKKERFSLILESASTNQTSMYLCASSPRQVNEKLFFGSGTQLSVL.